Shown below are 30 T cell receptor beta chains from a single sample sequenced in a study of blood T cell repertoires in COVID-19. Assay: immunoSEQ multiplex PCR; the TCRdb copy retains only in-frame clones and omits some. Found here are 300,000 to 350,000 clones, around 83% of them singletons; the top ten hold almost 3%. The sample consisted of peripheral blood. The receptors shown here come from a man aged 30-40 years with active or convalescent COVID-19.

This clone was detected once. Other DNA sequences in the same sample also yield this CDR3. This sequence joins TRBV19 and TRBJ1-4; tentatively, D is TRBD1 (5 bases). The CDR3 is 14 amino acids. The V gene lost 3 bases and the J gene lost 3 bases, with 8 bases spanning the gap. The V gene's germline CDR1 is LNHDA and CDR2 SQIVND (reference sequence). The CDR3 region is CASSMRQPNEKLFF. In DNA form, the CDR3 reads TGTGCCAGTAGTATGAGACAGCCTAATGAAAAACTGTTTTTT.

The chain is built from TRBV28 and TRBJ1-5; D perhaps matches TRBD1 (5 bases). Germline CDR1 reads MDHEN; CDR2 reads SYDVKM. The CDR3 runs 17 residues. V lost 6 bases to trimming and J lost 0 bases, with 18 bases between them. The CDR3 protein is CASSPPAGDHSNQPQHF. CDR3 sequence (DNA): TGTGCCAGCAGCCCTCCGGCGGGGGATCATAGCAATCAGCCCCAGCATTTT.

J is TRBJ2-1 and V is TRBV6-1; TRBD2 aligns across 10 bases. Germline V gene lookup returns CDR1 MNHNS and CDR2 SASEGT. J lost 8 bases, V lost 1 base, and 5 bases had no gene match. The CDR3 covers 15 residues. CDR3 coding DNA: TGTGCCAGCAGTGAAGGGTGGGGACTAGCGTATGAGCAGTTCTTC. Amino acids: CASSEGWGLAYEQFF.

The chain links TRBV9 to TRBJ1-2; TRBD1 matches 8 bases. The germline gives CDR1 SGDLS, CDR2 YYNGEE. The CDR3 consists of 18 residues. The V and J ends lost 0 bases and 4 bases, in that order; junction bases with no gene match: 14. Written as DNA, the CDR3 is TGTGCCAGCAGCGTAGGAGGGACAGGTCCTAGGGCGGGCTATGGCTACACCTTC. This codes for CASSVGGTGPRAGYGYTF.

In this sample, this clone turned up once. The chain is built from TRBV4-2 and TRBJ2-3, with D tentatively TRBD2 (6 bases). CDR3 size: 16 residues. V lost 4 bases, J lost 0 bases, and 14 bases lay in between. Germline values: CDR1 LGHNA, CDR2 YNFKEQ. This chain's CDR3 is CASSPAGGTSTDTQYF. CDR3 nucleotides: TGTGCCAGCAGCCCCGCGGGCGGGACTAGCACAGATACGCAGTATTTT.

The chain is built from TRBV7-2 and TRBJ2-1; tentatively, D is TRBD2 (5 bases). The germline gives CDR1 SGHTA, CDR2 FQGNSA. Trimming stripped 0 bases from V and 5 bases from J, with 5 bases between. The CDR3 has 13 residues. The DNA of the CDR3 is TGTGCCAGCAGCTTAGCCGGGAACAATGAGCAGTTCTTC. This translates into CASSLAGNNEQFF.

The CDR3 here is CASSWGLAAYNEQFF. The CDR3 DNA reads as TGTGCCAGCAGCTGGGGACTAGCGGCCTACAATGAGCAGTTCTTC. The V gene is TRBV5-8, the J gene TRBJ2-1; 11 bases map to TRBD2. There are 15 residues in the CDR3. With 3 bases clipped from V and 2 bases from J, the junction kept 1 base outside the gene matches. The germline V gene encodes CDR1 SGHTS and CDR2 YDEGEE.

V gene TRBV7-6 combines with J gene TRBJ2-1; D gene unclear. This CDR3 has 17 residues. The germline CDR1 and CDR2 sequences are SGHVS and FNYEAQ. Deletions cut 1 base from V and 5 bases from J, with 18 bases between. The CDR3 loop is CASSLDKLKSFHNEQFF. The CDR3 coding sequence is TGTGCCAGCAGCTTAGATAAGTTGAAGAGTTTCCACAATGAGCAGTTCTTC.

The rearrangement joins TRBV19 to TRBJ2-2; the match to TRBD1 covers 7 bases. The CDR3 has 16 amino acids. V trimming: 3 bases; J trimming: 4 bases; junction bases outside the gene matches: 8. Germline V gene sequence: CDR1 LNHDA, CDR2 SQIVND (reference sequence). CDR3 in amino acids: CASSIPGQLTTGELFF. CDR3 bases: TGTGCCAGTAGTATCCCGGGACAGCTAACCACCGGGGAGCTGTTTTTT.

The gene calls are TRBV4-3 and TRBJ2-7, with TRBD1 matching 8 bases. CDR3 length: 18 residues. After removal of 3 bases from V and 0 bases from J, the junction contained 13 bases not matched to a gene. Germline loops: CDR1 LGHNA, CDR2 YSLEER. The CDR3 is CASSQERRTGSPSYEQYF. For the CDR3, the DNA is TGCGCCAGCAGCCAGGAGAGACGGACAGGGTCTCCCTCCTACGAGCAGTACTTC.

This clone was seen only a few times. The rearrangement uses TRBV7-2 and TRBJ2-3; 7 bases align to TRBD2. The CDR3 spans 15 residues. Losses at the gene ends were 2 bases for V and 4 bases for J; bases not matched to a gene: 6. The V gene's germline CDR1 is SGHTA and CDR2 FQGNSA. The CDR3 reads CASSLRGSGPDTQYF. CDR3 DNA: TGTGCCAGCAGCTTACGCGGGAGTGGCCCAGATACGCAGTATTTT. The full variable domain, rest sourced from reference TRBV7-2 and TRBJ2-3, is GAGVSQSPSNKVTEKGKDVELRCDPISGHTALYWYRQSLGQGLEFLIYFQGNSAPDKSGLPSDRFSAERTGGSVSTLTIQRTQQEDSAVYLCASSLRGSGPDTQYFGPGTRLTVL.

V is TRBV7-9 and J is TRBJ2-7; 7 nucleotides align to TRBD1. Unmatched junction bases numbered 5, after V lost 1 base and J lost 2 bases. This CDR3 is 15 amino acids long. Germline loops: CDR1 SEHNR, CDR2 FQNEAQ (reference sequence). The CDR3 protein is CASSLEGGGPYEQYF. The CDR3 nucleotides read TGTGCCAGCAGCTTAGAAGGGGGCGGGCCCTACGAGCAGTACTTC.

The count of this clone is one. The rearrangement links TRBV5-1 to TRBJ2-2; D gene ambiguous. V lost 1 base and J 1 base, leaving 11 bases between the germline ends. Per germline, CDR1 SGHRS and CDR2 YFSETQ. CDR3 length: 16 residues. The CDR3 protein is CASSLLGQLNTGELFF. In DNA form, the CDR3 reads TGCGCCAGCAGCTTGCTAGGCCAGTTGAACACCGGGGAGCTGTTTTTT.

V is TRBV7-9 and J is TRBJ1-2; tentatively, D is TRBD1 (5 bases). Germline CDR1 and CDR2: SEHNR and FQNEAQ (reference sequence). Trimming removed 6 bases from V and 12 bases from J, with 17 bases in between. The CDR3 totals 12 residues. The CDR3 sequence is CASSSVGDSDTF. CDR3 bases: TGTGCCAGCAGTTCAGTAGGTGACAGCGACACCTTC.

V is TRBV6-2 or TRBV6-3 and J is TRBJ2-2; 10 nucleotides agree with TRBD2. Trimming at V came to 4 bases and at J to 2 bases, leaving 1 base not matched to a gene. CDR3 length: 15 residues. Germline CDR1 is MNHEY and CDR2 is SVGEGT. CDR3 amino acids: CASSLAGGNTGELFF. The CDR3 nucleotides read TGTGCCAGCAGTTTAGCGGGGGGAAACACCGGGGAGCTGTTTTTT.

V and J are TRBV23-1 and TRBJ2-2; perhaps TRBD1 as D (6 bases). TRBV23-1 is filed as an ORF, its function uncertain. The CDR3 runs 15 residues. Trimming cost V 4 bases and J 0 bases, with 9 bases left between them. The CDR3 loop is CASSLGTPNTGELFF. CDR3 in DNA: TGCGCCAGCAGTCTTGGGACACCGAACACCGGGGAGCTGTTTTTT.

This clone is a singleton in its sample. V gene TRBV7-2 combines with J gene TRBJ1-5; D call uncertain. V lost 1 base, J lost 4 bases, and 5 bases lay in between. Germline V gene lookup returns CDR1 SGHTA and CDR2 FQGNSA. CDR3 length: 13 amino acids. The CDR3 is CASSLVANQPQHF. The DNA for the CDR3 is TGTGCCAGCAGCTTAGTGGCAAATCAGCCCCAGCATTTT.

This clone came up once. This sequence joins TRBV4-1 and TRBJ1-2; D remains unclear. CDR1 and CDR2 from the germline V gene are MGHRA and YSYEKL. V lost 4 bases to trimming and J lost 9 bases, with 12 bases between them. There are 12 residues in the CDR3. CDR3 region: CASSPSDYRYTF. CDR3 DNA sequence: TGCGCCAGCAGCCCCTCGGACTACCGCTACACCTTC.

The genes are TRBV10-3 and TRBJ1-2; no definite D call. Germline CDR1 reads ENHRY; CDR2 reads SYGVKD. Trimming pared 3 bases from V and 2 bases from J, leaving 7 bases between. The CDR3 runs to 13 residues. This CDR3 reads CAISDSGNYGYTF. The CDR3 DNA reads as TGTGCCATCAGTGACTCCGGGAACTATGGCTACACCTTC.

V and J are TRBV5-4 and TRBJ1-4, with TRBD1 matching 9 bases. CDR3 length equals 14 residues. CDR1 is SGHNT and CDR2 is YYREEE in the germline V gene (reference sequence). V was clipped by 4 bases and J by 8 bases; unmatched bases: 6. This chain's CDR3 is CASSVQGAAEKLFF. The DNA for the CDR3 is TGTGCCAGCAGCGTACAGGGGGCCGCGGAAAAACTGTTTTTT.

This clone has just a few counts. The J gene is TRBJ2-4, the V gene TRBV11-3, with 9 bases aligning to TRBD2. The trim removed 0 bases at V and 7 bases at J, leaving 10 bases unmatched. CDR1 and CDR2 (germline): SGHNT, YENEEA. The CDR3 has 17 residues. CDR3 amino acids: CASSLDSEAGGLNIQYF. CDR3 nucleotide sequence: TGTGCCAGCAGCTTAGATAGCGAAGCGGGAGGTTTGAACATTCAGTACTTC.

This sequence joins TRBV30 and TRBJ1-4; D not certain. From germline, CDR1 is GTSNPN and CDR2 SVGIG (reference sequence). The CDR3 sequence is 14 residues long. V lost 0 bases to trimming and J lost 4 bases, with 9 bases between them. CDR3 region: CAWSVGVVNEKLFF. In nucleotides, the CDR3 is TGTGCCTGGAGTGTCGGGGTGGTTAATGAAAAACTGTTTTTT.

J is TRBJ2-3 and V is TRBV7-3, with 7 bases aligning to TRBD1. The germline V gene encodes CDR1 SGHTA and CDR2 FQGTGA. The V and J ends lost 5 bases and 12 bases, in that order; junction bases with no gene match: 8. CDR3 size: 12 residues. The DNA for the CDR3 is TGTGCCAGCAGCCCAACCGGGACAGTCCAGTATTTT. Translated, it gives CASSPTGTVQYF.

The chain combines TRBV19 with TRBJ2-3; TRBD1 matches at 7 bases. Germline CDR1 is LNHDA and CDR2 is SQIVND (reference sequence). J was trimmed by 4 bases and V by 5 bases; bases with no gene match: 6. The CDR3 loop spans 14 amino acids. The CDR3 loop reads CASSVQGVPDTQYF. The DNA for the CDR3 is TGTGCCAGTAGTGTGCAGGGGGTCCCAGATACGCAGTATTTT. Supplemented by reference TRBV19 and TRBJ2-3, the full variable domain reads DGGITQSPKYLFRKEGQNVTLSCEQNLNHDAMYWYRQDPGQGLRLIYYSQIVNDFQKGDIAEGYSVSREKKESFPLTVTSAQKNPTAFYLCASSVQGVPDTQYFGPGTRLTVL.

The chain carries TRBV30 and TRBJ2-7; tentatively, D is TRBD2 (5 bases). Germline V gene data show CDR1 as GTSNPN and CDR2 as SVGIG (reference sequence). V lost 7 bases and J 0 bases, leaving 10 bases between the germline ends. The CDR3 is 12 residues long. CDR3 DNA: TGTGCCTCCCCGGGGAGCTCCTACGAGCAGTACTTC. Translated: CASPGSSYEQYF.

The chain recombines TRBV30 with TRBJ2-2, with 10 bases fitting TRBD2. The V segment lost 5 bases and the J segment 6 bases; nucleotides outside the gene matches: 3. This CDR3 has 13 residues. Germline values: CDR1 GTSNPN, CDR2 SVGIG (reference sequence). CDR3 DNA: TGTGCCTGGGGAGCGGGGGGGCCCGGGGAGCTGTTTTTT. It codes for CAWGAGGPGELFF.

The rearrangement links TRBV11-2 to TRBJ1-4; 8 positions match TRBD1. The CDR3 loop spans 16 amino acids. Germline V gene lookup returns CDR1 SGHAT and CDR2 FQNNGV. Unmatched junction bases numbered 7, after V lost 5 bases and J lost 2 bases. The CDR3 DNA reads as TGTGCCAGCAGCCAGGGGGCCGGCCGGACTAATGAAAAACTGTTTTTT. This encodes CASSQGAGRTNEKLFF. The variable domain in full, completed from reference TRBV11-2 and TRBJ1-4, reads EAGVAQSPRYKIIEKRQSVAFWCNPISGHATLYWYQQILGQGPKLLIQFQNNGVVDDSQLPKDRFSAERLKGVDSTLKIQPAKLEDSAVYLCASSQGAGRTNEKLFFGSGTQLSVL.

The rearrangement links TRBV3-1 (or the pseudogene TRBV3-2) to TRBJ1-6; the match to TRBD1 covers 9 bases. The germline V gene has CDR1 LGHDT and CDR2 YNNKEL (reference sequence). The J segment lost 5 bases and the V segment lost 4 bases, leaving 9 bases of the junction unmatched. The CDR3 has 17 residues. CDR3 residues: CASSRRQGVGDNSPLHF. The CDR3, as DNA: TGTGCCAGCAGCCGCCGACAGGGGGTGGGCGATAATTCACCCCTCCACTTT.

The CDR3 is CSVEDQEGAGEKLFF. CDR3 sequence (DNA): TGCAGCGTTGAAGATCAGGAGGGGGCAGGTGAAAAACTGTTTTTT. This chain links TRBV29-1 with TRBJ1-4, with 7 bases fitting TRBD1. Per the germline V gene, CDR1 is SQVTM and CDR2 is ANQGSEA. Trimming cost V 0 bases and J 7 bases; bases outside gene matches: 8. This CDR3 comprises 15 residues.

This chain links TRBV4-3 with TRBJ2-3; D uncertain. Trimming left V 0 bases short and J 14 bases short, with 18 bases between. Per germline, CDR1 LGHNA and CDR2 YSLEER. This CDR3 has 14 residues. CDR3 nucleotides: TGCGCCAGCAGCCAAGACGAACTTTTTAATGCACGGTATTTT. Amino acid sequence: CASSQDELFNARYF.